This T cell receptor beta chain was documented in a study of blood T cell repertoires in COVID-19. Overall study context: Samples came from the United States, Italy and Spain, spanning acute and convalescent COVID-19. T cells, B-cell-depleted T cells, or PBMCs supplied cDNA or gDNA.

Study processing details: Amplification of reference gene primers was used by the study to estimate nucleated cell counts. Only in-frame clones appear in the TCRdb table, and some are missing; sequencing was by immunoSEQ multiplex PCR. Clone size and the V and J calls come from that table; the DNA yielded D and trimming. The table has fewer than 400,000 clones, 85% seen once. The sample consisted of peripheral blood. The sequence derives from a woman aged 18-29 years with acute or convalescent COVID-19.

The DNA of the CDR3 is TGTGCCAGCAGCCAAGATTATAACTCCTACGAGCAGTACTTC. This encodes CASSQDYNSYEQYF. The J gene is TRBJ2-7, the V gene TRBV3-1 (or the pseudogene TRBV3-2); D is ambiguous. Deletions cut 0 bases from V and 0 bases from J, with 6 bases between. Germline V lookup: CDR1 LGHDT, CDR2 YNNKEL (reference sequence). This CDR3 has 14 amino acids.